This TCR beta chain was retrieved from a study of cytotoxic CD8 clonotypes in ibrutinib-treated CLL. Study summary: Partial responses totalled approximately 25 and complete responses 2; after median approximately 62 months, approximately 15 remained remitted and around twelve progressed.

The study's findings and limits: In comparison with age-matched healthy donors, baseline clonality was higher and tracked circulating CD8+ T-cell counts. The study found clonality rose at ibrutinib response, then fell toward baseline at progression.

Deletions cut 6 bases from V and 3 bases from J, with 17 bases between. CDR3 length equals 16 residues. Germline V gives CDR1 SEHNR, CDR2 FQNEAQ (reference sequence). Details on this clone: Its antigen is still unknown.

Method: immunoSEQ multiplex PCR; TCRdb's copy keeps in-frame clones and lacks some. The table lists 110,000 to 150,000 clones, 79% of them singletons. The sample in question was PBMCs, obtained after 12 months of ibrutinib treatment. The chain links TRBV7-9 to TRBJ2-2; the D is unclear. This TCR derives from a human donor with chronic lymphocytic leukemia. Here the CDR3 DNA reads TGTGCCAGCAGGCATACTTGGCGCGAGGACACCGGGGAGCTGTTTTTT. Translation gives CASRHTWREDTGELFF.